This T cell receptor (beta chain) stems from a study of identical twins. Germline CDR1 and CDR2: SNHLY and FYNNEI. Trimming took off 6 bases at V and 6 bases at J, with 15 bases between the two ends. The CDR3 length is 13 residues. This clonotype showed up just a few times. TCRdb independently ran MiXCR on the 5' RACE reads; one entry per CDR3 protein. The table has approximately 300,000 distinct CDR3 sequences, roughly 9% seen once. This sample also appeared in a second study, on yellow fever vaccine responses in identical twins.

The specimen was CD8+ T cells sorted from blood. The chain uses TRBV2 and TRBJ2-7; TRBD1 is a possible D gene (5 bases). The sequence derives from a woman between 18 and 29 years old in good health. DNA for the CDR3: TGTGCCAGCAGGAACCCCACCAGGGCCGAGCAGTACTTC. It encodes CASRNPTRAEQYF.